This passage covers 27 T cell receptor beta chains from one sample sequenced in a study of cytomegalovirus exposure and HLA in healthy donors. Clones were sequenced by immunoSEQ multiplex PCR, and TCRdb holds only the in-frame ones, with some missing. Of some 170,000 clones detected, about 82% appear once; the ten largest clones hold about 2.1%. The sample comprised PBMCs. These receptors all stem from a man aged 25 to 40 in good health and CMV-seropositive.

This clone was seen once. The CDR3 protein is CASSVDLRQGLSNQPQHF. The DNA for the CDR3 is TGTGCCAGCAGCGTAGACCTGAGACAGGGCCTTTCCAATCAGCCCCAGCATTTT. The J gene is TRBJ1-5, the V gene TRBV9, with 7 positions matching TRBD1. The CDR3 is 18 residues long. CDR1 and CDR2 from the germline V gene are SGDLS and YYNGEE. V lost 0 bases and J lost 3; bases outside the gene matches: 12.

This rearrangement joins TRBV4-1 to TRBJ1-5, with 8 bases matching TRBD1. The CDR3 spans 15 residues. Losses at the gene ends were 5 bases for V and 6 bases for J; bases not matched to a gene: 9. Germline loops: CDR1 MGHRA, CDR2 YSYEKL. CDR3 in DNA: TGCGCCAGCAGCTACCTGGACAGGGAGGGTCAGCCCCAGCATTTT. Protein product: CASSYLDREGQPQHF.

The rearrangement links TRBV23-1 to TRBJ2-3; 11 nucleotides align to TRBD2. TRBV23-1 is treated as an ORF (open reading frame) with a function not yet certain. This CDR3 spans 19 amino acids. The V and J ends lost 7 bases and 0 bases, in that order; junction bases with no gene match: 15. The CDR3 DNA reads TGCGCCAGCAATCTTCCCACTAGCGGGGGACGACCTAGCACAGATACGCAGTATTTT. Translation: CASNLPTSGGRPSTDTQYF.

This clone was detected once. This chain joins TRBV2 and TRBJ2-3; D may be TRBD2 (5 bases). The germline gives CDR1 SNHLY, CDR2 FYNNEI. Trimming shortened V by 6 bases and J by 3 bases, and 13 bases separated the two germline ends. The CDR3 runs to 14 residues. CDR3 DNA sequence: TGTGCCAGCAGCCTACTACTAGGAACAGATACGCAGTATTTT. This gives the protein CASSLLLGTDTQYF.

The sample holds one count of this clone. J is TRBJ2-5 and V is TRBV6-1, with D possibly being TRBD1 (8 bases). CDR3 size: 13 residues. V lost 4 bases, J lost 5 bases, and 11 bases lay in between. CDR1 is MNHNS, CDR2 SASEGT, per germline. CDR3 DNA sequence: TGTGCCAGCAGTGTACAGGGGGGGGAGACCCAGTACTTC. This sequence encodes CASSVQGGETQYF.

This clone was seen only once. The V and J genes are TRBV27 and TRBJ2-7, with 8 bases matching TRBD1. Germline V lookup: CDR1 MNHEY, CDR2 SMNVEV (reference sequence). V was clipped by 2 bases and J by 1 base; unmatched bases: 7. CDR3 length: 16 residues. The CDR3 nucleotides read TGTGCCAGCAGTTTACAACCTGGGGACAGGTCCTACGAGCAGTACTTC. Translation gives CASSLQPGDRSYEQYF.

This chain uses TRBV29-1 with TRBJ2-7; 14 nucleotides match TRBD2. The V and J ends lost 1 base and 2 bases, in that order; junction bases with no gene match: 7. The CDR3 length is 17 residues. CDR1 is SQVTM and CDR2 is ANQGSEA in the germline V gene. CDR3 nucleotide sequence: TGCAGCGTTGAAGTAGAGGGACTAGCGGGGGCCCCCTACGAGCAGTACTTC. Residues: CSVEVEGLAGAPYEQYF.

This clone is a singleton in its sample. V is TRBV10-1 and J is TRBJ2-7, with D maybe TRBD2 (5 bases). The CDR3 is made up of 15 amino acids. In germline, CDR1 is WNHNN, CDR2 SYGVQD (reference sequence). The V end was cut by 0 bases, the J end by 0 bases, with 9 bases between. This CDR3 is CASSESEDSSYEQYF. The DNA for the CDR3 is TGCGCCAGCAGTGAGTCAGAGGACTCCTCCTACGAGCAGTACTTC.

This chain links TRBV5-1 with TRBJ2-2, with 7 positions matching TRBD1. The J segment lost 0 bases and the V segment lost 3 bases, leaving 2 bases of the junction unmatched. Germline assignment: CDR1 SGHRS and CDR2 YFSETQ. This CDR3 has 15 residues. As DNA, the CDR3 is TGCGCCAGCAGCTCCGGGACAGCGAACACCGGGGAGCTGTTTTTT. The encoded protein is CASSSGTANTGELFF. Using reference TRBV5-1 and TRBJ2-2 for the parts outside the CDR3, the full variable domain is KAGVTQTPRYLIKTRGQQVTLSCSPISGHRSVSWYQQTPGQGLQFLFEYFSETQRNKGNFPGRFSGRQFSNSRSEMNVSTLELGDSALYLCASSSGTANTGELFFGEGSRLTVL.

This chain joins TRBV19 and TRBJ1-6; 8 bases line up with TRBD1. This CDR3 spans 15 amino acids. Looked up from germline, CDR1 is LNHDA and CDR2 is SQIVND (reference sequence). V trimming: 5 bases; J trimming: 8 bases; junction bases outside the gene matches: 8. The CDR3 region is CASSSDRGADSPLHF. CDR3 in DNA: TGTGCCAGTAGTTCCGACAGGGGCGCCGATTCACCCCTCCACTTT.

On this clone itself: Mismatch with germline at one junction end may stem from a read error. This chain's CDR3 is CASTLTGGRGETQYF. In DNA form, the CDR3 reads TGTGCCAGCACCTTGACCGGGGGACGTGGAGAGACCCAGTACTTC. This chain uses TRBV5-5 with TRBJ2-5, with D possibly being TRBD2 (6 bases). Germline V CDR1 and CDR2: SGHKS, YYEKEE (reference sequence). This CDR3 comprises 15 residues. Full variable domain (rest looked up from reference TRBV5-5 and TRBJ2-5): DAGVTQSPTHLIKTRGQQVTLRCSPISGHKSVSWYQQVLGQGPQFIFQYYEKEERGRGNFPDRFSARQFPNYSSELNVNALLLGDSALYLCASTLTGGRGETQYFGPGTRLLVL.

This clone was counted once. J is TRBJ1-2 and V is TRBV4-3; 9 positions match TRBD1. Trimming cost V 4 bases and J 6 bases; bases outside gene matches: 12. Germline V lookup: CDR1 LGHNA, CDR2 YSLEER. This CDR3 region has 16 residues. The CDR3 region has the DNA TGCGCCAGCAGCCGAATGTCATTACAGGGGGCGGATGGCTACACCTTC. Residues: CASSRMSLQGADGYTF.

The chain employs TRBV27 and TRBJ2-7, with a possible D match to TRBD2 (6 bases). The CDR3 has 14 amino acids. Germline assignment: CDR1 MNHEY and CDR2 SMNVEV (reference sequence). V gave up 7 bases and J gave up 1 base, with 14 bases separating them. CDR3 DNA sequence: TGTGCCAGCACCCGGGCGGAGGGATCCTACGAGCAGTACTTC. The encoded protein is CASTRAEGSYEQYF.

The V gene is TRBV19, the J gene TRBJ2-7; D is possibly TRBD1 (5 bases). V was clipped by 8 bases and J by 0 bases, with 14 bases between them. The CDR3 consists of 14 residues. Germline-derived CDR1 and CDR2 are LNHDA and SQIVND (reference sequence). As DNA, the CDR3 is TGTGCCAGTGGGCTGACAGACCCCTCCTACGAGCAGTACTTC. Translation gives CASGLTDPSYEQYF.

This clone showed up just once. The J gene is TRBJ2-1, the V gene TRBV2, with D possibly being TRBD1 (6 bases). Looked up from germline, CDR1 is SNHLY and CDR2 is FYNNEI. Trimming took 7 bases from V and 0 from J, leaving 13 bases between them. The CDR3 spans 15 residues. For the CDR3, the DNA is TGTGCCAGCATTTCAGGGGCGAGCTCCTACAATGAGCAGTTCTTC. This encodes CASISGASSYNEQFF.

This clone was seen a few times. The CDR3 DNA reads TGTGCCAGTAGTATCCAGGGGGCGGGCTACGAGCAGTACTTC. Translation gives CASSIQGAGYEQYF. V usage is TRBV19 and J usage is TRBJ2-7; 8 bases fit TRBD1. CDR3 length: 14 residues. CDR1 and CDR2 from the germline V gene are LNHDA and SQIVND (reference sequence). The junction had 4 bases not matched to a gene; V was cut back by 3 bases and J by 3 bases.

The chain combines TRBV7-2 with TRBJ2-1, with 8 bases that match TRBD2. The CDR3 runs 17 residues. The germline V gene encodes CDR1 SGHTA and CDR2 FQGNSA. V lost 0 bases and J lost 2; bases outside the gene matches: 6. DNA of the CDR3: TGTGCCAGCAGCTTAGCTGCCGGGGGGGGTCCCTACAATGAGCAGTTCTTC. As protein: CASSLAAGGGPYNEQFF.

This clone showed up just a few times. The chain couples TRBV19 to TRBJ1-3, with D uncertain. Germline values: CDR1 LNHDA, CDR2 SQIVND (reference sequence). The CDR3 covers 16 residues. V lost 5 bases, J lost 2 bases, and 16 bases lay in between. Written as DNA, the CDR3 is TGTGCCAGTAGTTCCCCCGGGAAGGAACCTGGAAACACCATATATTTT. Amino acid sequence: CASSSPGKEPGNTIYF.

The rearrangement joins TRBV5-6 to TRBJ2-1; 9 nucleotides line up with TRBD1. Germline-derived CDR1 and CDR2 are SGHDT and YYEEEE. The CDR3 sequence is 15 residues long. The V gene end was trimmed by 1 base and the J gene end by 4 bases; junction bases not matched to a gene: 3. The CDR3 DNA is TGTGCCAGCAGCTTGAGGACAGGGGTTTACAATGAGCAGTTCTTC. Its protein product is CASSLRTGVYNEQFF.

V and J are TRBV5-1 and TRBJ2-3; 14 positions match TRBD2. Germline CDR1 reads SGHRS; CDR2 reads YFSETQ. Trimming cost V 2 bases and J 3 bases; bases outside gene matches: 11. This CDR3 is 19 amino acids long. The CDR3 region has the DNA TGCGCCAGCAGCTTCGGACTAGCGGGGGGTCCTCCCAAAACAGATACGCAGTATTTT. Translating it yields CASSFGLAGGPPKTDTQYF. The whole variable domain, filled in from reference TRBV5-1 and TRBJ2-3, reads KAGVTQTPRYLIKTRGQQVTLSCSPISGHRSVSWYQQTPGQGLQFLFEYFSETQRNKGNFPGRFSGRQFSNSRSEMNVSTLELGDSALYLCASSFGLAGGPPKTDTQYFGPGTRLTVL.

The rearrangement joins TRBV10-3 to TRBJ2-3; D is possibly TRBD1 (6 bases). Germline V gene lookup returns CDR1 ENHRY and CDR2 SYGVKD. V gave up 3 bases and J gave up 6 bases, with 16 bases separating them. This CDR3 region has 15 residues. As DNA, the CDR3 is TGTGCCATCAGTGACAGAACAGGGCCGCCGGATACGCAGTATTTT. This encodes CAISDRTGPPDTQYF.

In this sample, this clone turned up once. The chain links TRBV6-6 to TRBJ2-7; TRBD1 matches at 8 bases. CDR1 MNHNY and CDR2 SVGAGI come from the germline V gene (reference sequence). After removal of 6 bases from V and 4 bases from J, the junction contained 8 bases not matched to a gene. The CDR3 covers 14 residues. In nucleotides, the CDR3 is TGTGCCAGCAGCCTAGACAGGGGATCGTACGAGCAGTACTTC. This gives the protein CASSLDRGSYEQYF.

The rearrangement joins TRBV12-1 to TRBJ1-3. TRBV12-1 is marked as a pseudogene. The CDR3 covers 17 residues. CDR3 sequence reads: CASSSPKGRLSGNTIYF. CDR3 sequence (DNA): TGTGCCAGCAGCTCCCCCAAAGGGAGACTCTCTGGAAACACCATATATTTT.

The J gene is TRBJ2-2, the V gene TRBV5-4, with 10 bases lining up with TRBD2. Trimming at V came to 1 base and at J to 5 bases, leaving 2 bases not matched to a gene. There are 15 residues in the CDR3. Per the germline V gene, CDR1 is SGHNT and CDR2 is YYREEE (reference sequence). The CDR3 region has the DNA TGTGCCAGCAGCTTGAGCGGGGGGGCTACCGGGGAGCTGTTTTTT. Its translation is CASSLSGGATGELFF.

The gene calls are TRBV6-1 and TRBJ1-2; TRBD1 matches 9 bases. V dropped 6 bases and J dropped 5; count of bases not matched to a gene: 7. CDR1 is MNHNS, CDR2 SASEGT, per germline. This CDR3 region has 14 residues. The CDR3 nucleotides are TGTGCCAGCAGACGAGGCGGGACAGGGTATGGCTACACCTTC. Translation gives CASRRGGTGYGYTF.

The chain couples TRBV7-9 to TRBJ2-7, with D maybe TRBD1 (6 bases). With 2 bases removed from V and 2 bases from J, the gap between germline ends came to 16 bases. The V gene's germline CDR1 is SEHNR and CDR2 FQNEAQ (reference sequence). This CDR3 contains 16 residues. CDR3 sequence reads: CASSLTTTGITYEQYF. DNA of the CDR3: TGTGCCAGCAGCTTAACGACCACAGGGATAACCTACGAGCAGTACTTC. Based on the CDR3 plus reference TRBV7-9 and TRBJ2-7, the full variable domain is DTGVSQNPRHKITKRGQNVTFRCDPISEHNRLYWYRQTLGQGPEFLTYFQNEAQLEKSRLLSDRFSAERPKGSFSTLEIQRTEQGDSAMYLCASSLTTTGITYEQYFGPGTRLTVT.

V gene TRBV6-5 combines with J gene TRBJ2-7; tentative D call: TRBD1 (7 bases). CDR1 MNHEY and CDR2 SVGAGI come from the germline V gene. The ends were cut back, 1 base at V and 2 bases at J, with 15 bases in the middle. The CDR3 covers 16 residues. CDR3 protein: CASSYLGGRGPYEQYF. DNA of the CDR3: TGTGCCAGCAGTTACTTAGGGGGCCGGGGGCCCTACGAGCAGTACTTC.